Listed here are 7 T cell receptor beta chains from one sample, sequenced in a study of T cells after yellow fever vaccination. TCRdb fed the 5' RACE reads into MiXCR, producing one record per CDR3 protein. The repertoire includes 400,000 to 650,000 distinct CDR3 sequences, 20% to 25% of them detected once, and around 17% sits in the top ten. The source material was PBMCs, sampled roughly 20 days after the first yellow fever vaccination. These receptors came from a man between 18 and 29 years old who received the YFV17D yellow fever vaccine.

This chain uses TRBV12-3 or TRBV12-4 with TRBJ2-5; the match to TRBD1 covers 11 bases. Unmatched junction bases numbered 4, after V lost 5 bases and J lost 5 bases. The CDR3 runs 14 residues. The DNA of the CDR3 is TGTGCCAGCAGTAAGGACAGGGGGCACGAGACCCAGTACTTC. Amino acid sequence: CASSKDRGHETQYF.

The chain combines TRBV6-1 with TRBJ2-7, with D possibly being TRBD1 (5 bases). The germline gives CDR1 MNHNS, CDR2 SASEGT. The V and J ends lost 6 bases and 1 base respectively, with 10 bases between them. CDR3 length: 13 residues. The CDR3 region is CASSPSGSYEQYV. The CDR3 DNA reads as TGTGCCAGCAGCCCATCAGGGTCCTACGAGCAGTACGTC.

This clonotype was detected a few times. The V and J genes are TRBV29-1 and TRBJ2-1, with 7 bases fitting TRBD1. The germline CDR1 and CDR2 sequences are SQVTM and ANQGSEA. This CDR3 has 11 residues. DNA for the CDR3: TGCAGGGCAGGGGGCTACAATGAGCAGTTCTTC. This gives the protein CRAGGYNEQFF.

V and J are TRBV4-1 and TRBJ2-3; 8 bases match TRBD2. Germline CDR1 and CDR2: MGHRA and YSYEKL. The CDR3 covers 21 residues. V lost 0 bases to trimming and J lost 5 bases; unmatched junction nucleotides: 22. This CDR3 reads CASSQEGWSSGAGGRGDTQYF. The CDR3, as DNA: TGCGCCAGCAGCCAAGAGGGTTGGAGCAGTGGGGCGGGGGGCCGTGGAGATACGCAGTATTTT.

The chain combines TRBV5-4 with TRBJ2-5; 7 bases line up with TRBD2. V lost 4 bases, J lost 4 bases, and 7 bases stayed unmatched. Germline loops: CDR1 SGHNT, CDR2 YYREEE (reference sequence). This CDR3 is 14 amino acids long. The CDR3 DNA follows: TGTGCCAGCAGCCGCCCGGCTAGCGGAGAGACCCAGTACTTC. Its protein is CASSRPASGETQYF.

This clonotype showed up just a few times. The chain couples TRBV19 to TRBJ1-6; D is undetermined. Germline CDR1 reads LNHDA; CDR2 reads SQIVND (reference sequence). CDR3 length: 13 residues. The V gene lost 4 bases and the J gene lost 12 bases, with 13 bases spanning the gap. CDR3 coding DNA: TGTGCCAGTAGTAGGATTGGGGTGCAACCCCTCCACTTT. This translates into CASSRIGVQPLHF.

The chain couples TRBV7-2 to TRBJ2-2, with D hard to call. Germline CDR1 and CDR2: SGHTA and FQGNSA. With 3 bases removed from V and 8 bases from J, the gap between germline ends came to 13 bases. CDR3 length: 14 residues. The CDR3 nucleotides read TGTGCCAGCAGCTTGGATCGGGCCTCAGGGGAGCTGTTTTTT. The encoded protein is CASSLDRASGELFF.